Below, 25 T cell receptor beta chains from the same sample are listed, as sequenced in a study of shared clonotypes between healthy human individuals. The table came from immunoSEQ multiplex PCR; TCRdb's copy has only in-frame clones and leaves some out. The sample yields about 2.2 million clones, just over 90% seen once. CD8 cells regarded as naive lacked CD45RO, were positively chosen for CCR7, and omitted terminally differentiated effector memory CD45RA+ cells. Sequencing was performed on naive CD8+ T cells from PBMCs. Receptors were obtained from a man between 18 and 29 years old in good health. Some clones in this sample may be carry-over from other donors' samples.

The chain is built from TRBV27 and TRBJ2-3; the match to TRBD2 covers 13 bases. Trimming removed 7 bases from V and 5 bases from J; junction bases left unmatched: 6. The CDR3 runs 15 residues. Per the germline V gene, CDR1 is MNHEY and CDR2 is SMNVEV (reference sequence). The CDR3 coding sequence is TGTGCCAGCACCTTACTAGCGGGAGGGAAAGATACGCAGTATTTT. Its translation: CASTLLAGGKDTQYF.

The chain joins TRBV7-3 to TRBJ2-1; TRBD2 matches 9 bases. CDR1 and CDR2 from the germline V gene are SGHTA and FQGTGA. This CDR3 is 18 amino acids long. The V and J ends lost 1 base and 5 bases, in that order; junction bases with no gene match: 12. In DNA form, the CDR3 reads TGTGCCAGCAGCTTAAGGGGATCCGCGGGAGGGCAGGACAATGAGCAGTTCTTC. Its protein is CASSLRGSAGGQDNEQFF.

Notes on this clone: Other DNA sequences in this specimen translate into the identical CDR3. V and J are TRBV9 and TRBJ1-1; D might be TRBD1 (5 bases). Trimming took off 0 bases at V and 5 bases at J, with 8 bases between the two ends. Per germline, CDR1 SGDLS and CDR2 YYNGEE. This CDR3 contains 13 residues. The CDR3 is CASSVGGFTEAFF. CDR3 nucleotide sequence: TGTGCCAGCAGCGTAGGGGGGTTTACTGAAGCTTTCTTT.

V and J are TRBV28 and TRBJ2-7; D uncertain. Germline V CDR1 and CDR2: MDHEN, SYDVKM. V lost 4 bases to trimming and J lost 0 bases, with 16 bases between them. The CDR3 length is 16 residues. In DNA, the CDR3 is TGTGCCAGCAGTTCCCCGACGCTATCAAACTCCTACGAGCAGTACTTC. This encodes CASSSPTLSNSYEQYF.

The chain combines TRBV5-1 with TRBJ2-7; D is undetermined. V was pared by 0 bases and J by 2 bases, with 12 bases between. Per germline, CDR1 SGHRS and CDR2 YFSETQ. The CDR3 covers 15 residues. For the CDR3, the DNA is TGCGCCAGCAGCTTGGAACTTTCACGGACCTACGAGCAGTACTTC. The encoded protein is CASSLELSRTYEQYF.

The rearrangement links TRBV7-3 to TRBJ2-1, with D possibly being TRBD1 or TRBD2 (5 bases each). The CDR3 contains 13 residues. Germline values: CDR1 SGHTA, CDR2 FQGTGA. Trimming cost V 1 base and J 6 bases, with 7 bases left between them. CDR3 protein: CASSLRGTNEQFF. In DNA form, the CDR3 reads TGTGCCAGCAGCTTAAGAGGGACCAATGAGCAGTTCTTC. Using reference TRBV7-3 and TRBJ2-1 for the parts outside the CDR3, the full variable domain is GAGVSQTPSNKVTEKGKYVELRCDPISGHTALYWYRQSLGQGPEFLIYFQGTGAADDSGLPNDRFFAVRPEGSVSTLKIQRTERGDSAVYLCASSLRGTNEQFFGPGTRLTVL.

With regard to this clone: The same CDR3 can be traced to other DNA sequences in this sample. This chain uses TRBV27 with TRBJ2-2; D not resolved. Germline CDR1 and CDR2: MNHEY and SMNVEV (reference sequence). The CDR3 has 14 residues. V dropped 3 bases and J dropped 1 base, with 6 bases sitting between them. CDR3 loop: CASSFLGNTGELFF. In DNA, the CDR3 is TGTGCCAGCAGTTTTTTAGGGAACACCGGGGAGCTGTTTTTT.

The J gene is TRBJ2-7, the V gene TRBV7-3; D is undetermined. The CDR3 consists of 15 residues. Germline CDR1 is SGHTA and CDR2 is FQGTGA. V lost 5 bases, J lost 1 base, and 15 bases lay in between. The CDR3 DNA sequence: TGTGCCAGCAGCGTTGCAGGTGGGGATTCCTACGAGCAGTACTTC. Translating gives CASSVAGGDSYEQYF.

The CDR3 loop is CASSYRPTGGKNIQYF. DNA of the CDR3: TGTGCCAGCAGTTACCGCCCGACAGGGGGAAAAAACATTCAGTACTTC. V and J are TRBV6-5 and TRBJ2-4, with 9 positions matching TRBD1. The CDR3 length is 16 residues. V gave up 2 bases and J gave up 4 bases; unmatched junction bases: 6. The germline gives CDR1 MNHEY, CDR2 SVGAGI.

This clone was recorded only once. V and J are TRBV27 and TRBJ1-5, with unresolved D. V was cut by 6 bases and J by 4 bases, with 16 bases left in between. The germline gives CDR1 MNHEY, CDR2 SMNVEV (reference sequence). The CDR3 is made up of 15 amino acids. CDR3 DNA sequence: TGTGCCAGCAGCACTTCTCGGAGCCCGAATCAGCCCCAGCATTTT. Protein: CASSTSRSPNQPQHF.

The rearrangement joins TRBV27 to TRBJ2-6, with D possibly called TRBD1 or TRBD2 (5 bases each). The CDR3 consists of 16 residues. Trimming took 5 bases from V and 0 from J, leaving 11 bases between them. Germline lookup yields CDR1 MNHEY and CDR2 SMNVEV (reference sequence). This CDR3 reads CASSTRGVSGANVLTF. CDR3 in DNA: TGTGCCAGCAGTACTCGAGGGGTCTCTGGGGCCAACGTCCTGACTTTC. Drawing the rest from reference TRBV27 and TRBJ2-6, the complete variable domain is EAQVTQNPRYLITVTGKKLTVTCSQNMNHEYMSWYRQDPGLGLRQIYYSMNVEVTDKGDVPEGYKVSRKEKRNFPLILESPSPNQTSLYFCASSTRGVSGANVLTFGAGSRLTVL.

This clone was observed once. J is TRBJ2-7 and V is TRBV28; D ambiguous. V dropped 4 bases and J dropped 0 bases, with 19 bases sitting between them. CDR1 is MDHEN and CDR2 is SYDVKM in the germline V gene. This CDR3 comprises 17 residues. The CDR3 DNA is TGTGCCAGCAGTTCAGACACCATATCCAGGCTCTCCTACGAGCAGTACTTC. It encodes CASSSDTISRLSYEQYF.

This chain links TRBV2 with TRBJ2-3; D tentatively fits TRBD1 or TRBD2 (5 bases each). The length of the CDR3 is 14 residues. CDR1 is SNHLY and CDR2 is FYNNEI in the germline V gene. The V end was cut by 7 bases, the J end by 0 bases, with 11 bases between. The DNA for the CDR3 is TGTGCCAGCATTCCGGGACCTAGCACAGATACGCAGTATTTT. As protein: CASIPGPSTDTQYF.

Comment on this clone: Other DNA sequences from this sample encode an identical CDR3 as well. This rearrangement joins TRBV27 to TRBJ2-7, with TRBD2 identical over 11 bases. Germline V gene lookup returns CDR1 MNHEY and CDR2 SMNVEV (reference sequence). CDR3 length: 14 amino acids. With V trimmed by 4 bases and J by 3 bases, 2 bases remained unmatched. The CDR3 is CASSSGLAVYEQYF. Written as DNA, the CDR3 is TGTGCCAGCAGTTCGGGACTAGCGGTCTACGAGCAGTACTTC.

The chain is built from TRBV5-8 and TRBJ1-5; the D gene is possibly TRBD1 (5 bases). The CDR3 spans 15 residues. Germline loops: CDR1 SGHTS, CDR2 YDEGEE. With 0 bases removed from V and 2 bases from J, the gap between germline ends came to 9 bases. Here the CDR3 reads CASSLGGKGNQPQHF. CDR3 nucleotide sequence: TGTGCCAGCAGCTTGGGGGGGAAAGGCAATCAGCCCCAGCATTTT.

This chain joins TRBV7-2 and TRBJ2-6, with no clear D. The germline V and J ends were trimmed by 6 bases and 1 base, with 10 bases remaining between them. Germline CDR1 is SGHTA and CDR2 is FQGNSA. The CDR3 spans 15 residues. The DNA of the CDR3 is TGTGCCAGCAGAGCCGCCTCATCTGGGGCCAACGTCCTGACTTTC. Residues: CASRAASSGANVLTF.

This clone was observed once. The V call is TRBV28, the J call TRBJ1-1; 7 bases line up with TRBD1. Germline CDR1 and CDR2: MDHEN and SYDVKM. The CDR3 runs 15 residues. The ends lost 7 bases at V and 6 bases at J; junction bases unmatched: 14. DNA for the CDR3: TGTGCCAGCACCTCCGACAGGGCCCCCAGGTCTGAAGCTTTCTTT. Translating it yields CASTSDRAPRSEAFF.

J is TRBJ2-7 and V is TRBV2; D gene uncertain. V was cut by 7 bases and J by 2 bases, with 18 bases left in between. Germline V gene data show CDR1 as SNHLY and CDR2 as FYNNEI. The CDR3 loop spans 15 amino acids. The DNA for the CDR3 is TGTGCCAGCACCGCACGTACACCTACTACCTACGAGCAGTACTTC. This gives the protein CASTARTPTTYEQYF.

The chain employs TRBV5-4 and TRBJ2-1; D possibly uses TRBD1 or TRBD2 (5 bases each). V lost 4 bases and J 3 bases, leaving 17 bases between the germline ends. CDR1 is SGHNT, CDR2 YYREEE, per germline (reference sequence). This CDR3 spans 16 amino acids. The DNA for the CDR3 is TGTGCCAGCAGCGTAGAATACGGGGACCTCTACAATGAGCAGTTCTTC. The encoded protein is CASSVEYGDLYNEQFF.

The V call is TRBV9, the J call TRBJ1-5; TRBD1 agrees at 7 bases. The CDR3 has 14 amino acids. Germline trimming cut 0 bases from V and 6 bases from J; bases unmatched to any gene: 3. Germline assignment: CDR1 SGDLS and CDR2 YYNGEE. CDR3 sequence (DNA): TGTGCCAGCAGCGTAGATGCAGGGGGTCAGCCCCAGCATTTT. It specifies CASSVDAGGQPQHF. The full variable domain, with the rest looked up from reference TRBV9 and TRBJ1-5, is DSGVTQTPKHLITATGQRVTLRCSPRSGDLSVYWYQQSLDQGLQFLIQYYNGEERAKGNILERFSAQQFPDLHSELNLSSLELGDSALYFCASSVDAGGQPQHFGDGTRLSIL.

A remark on this clone: This sample includes further DNA sequences coding for the same CDR3. The rearrangement uses TRBV27 and TRBJ2-7; D is unresolved. This CDR3 is 15 amino acids long. Trimming removed 3 bases from V and 0 bases from J, with 12 bases in between. Per germline, CDR1 MNHEY and CDR2 SMNVEV (reference sequence). CDR3 sequence (DNA): TGTGCCAGCAGTTTGCGCGGCCCGAGCTCCTACGAGCAGTACTTC. Residues: CASSLRGPSSYEQYF.

V and J are TRBV27 and TRBJ2-7; D may be TRBD1 (8 bases). Trimming left V 4 bases short and J 5 bases short, with 18 bases between. Per germline, CDR1 MNHEY and CDR2 SMNVEV (reference sequence). The CDR3 spans 15 residues. The CDR3 DNA is TGTGCCAGCAGTTCCCCCCGGACAGGGAGGGACGAGCAGTACTTC. Translating it yields CASSSPRTGRDEQYF.

V and J are TRBV9 and TRBJ2-1; TRBD1 aligns across 8 bases. Germline-derived CDR1 and CDR2 are SGDLS and YYNGEE. The length of the CDR3 is 16 residues. With 3 bases clipped from V and 0 bases from J, the junction kept 5 bases outside the gene matches. CDR3 in amino acids: CASSGAGGSSYNEQFF. The CDR3 DNA is TGTGCCAGCAGCGGAGCAGGGGGCAGCTCCTACAATGAGCAGTTCTTC.

The CDR3 coding sequence is TGTGCCAGCAGCTCATACGGGACTAGCTCCTACGAGCAGTACTTC. Translation: CASSSYGTSSYEQYF. The chain carries TRBV7-9 and TRBJ2-7; 8 positions match TRBD2. The CDR3 is made up of 15 amino acids. With V trimmed by 4 bases and J by 0 bases, 5 bases remained unmatched. Germline V gene lookup returns CDR1 SEHNR and CDR2 FQNEAQ (reference sequence).

The chain combines TRBV18 with TRBJ2-5; D is undetermined. The germline V and J ends were trimmed by 3 bases and 2 bases, with 10 bases remaining between them. From germline, CDR1 is KGHSH and CDR2 LQKENI. The CDR3 is 14 residues long. CDR3 protein: CASSPSRVQETQYF. CDR3 DNA sequence: TGTGCCAGCTCACCGTCCCGGGTACAAGAGACCCAGTACTTC.